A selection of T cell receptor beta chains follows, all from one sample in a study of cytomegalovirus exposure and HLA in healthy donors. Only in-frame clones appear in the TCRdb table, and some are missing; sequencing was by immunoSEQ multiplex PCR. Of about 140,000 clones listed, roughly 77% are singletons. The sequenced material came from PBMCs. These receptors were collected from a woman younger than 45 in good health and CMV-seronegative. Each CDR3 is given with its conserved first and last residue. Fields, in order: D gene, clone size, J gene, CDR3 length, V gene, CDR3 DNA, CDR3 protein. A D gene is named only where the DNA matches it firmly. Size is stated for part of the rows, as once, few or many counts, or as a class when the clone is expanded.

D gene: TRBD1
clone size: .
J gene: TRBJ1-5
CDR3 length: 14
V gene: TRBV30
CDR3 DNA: TGTGCCTGGAGTGGGGGACAGGGGTTACAGCCCCAGCATTTT
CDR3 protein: CAWSGGQGLQPQHF

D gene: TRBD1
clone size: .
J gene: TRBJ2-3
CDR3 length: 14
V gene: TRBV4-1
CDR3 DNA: TGCGCCAGCAGCCCCGGGACAGCCCTTGATACGCAGTATTTT
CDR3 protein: CASSPGTALDTQYF

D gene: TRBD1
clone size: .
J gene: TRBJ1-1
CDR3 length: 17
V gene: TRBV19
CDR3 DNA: TGTGCCAGTAGTGCTGGGGGAGGACAGGGGCCTTGGACTGAAGCTTTCTTT
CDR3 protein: CASSAGGGQGPWTEAFF

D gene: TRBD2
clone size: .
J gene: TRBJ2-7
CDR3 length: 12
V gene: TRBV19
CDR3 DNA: TGTGCCAGCACTAGCGGGACTTACGAGCAGTACTTC
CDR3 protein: CASTSGTYEQYF

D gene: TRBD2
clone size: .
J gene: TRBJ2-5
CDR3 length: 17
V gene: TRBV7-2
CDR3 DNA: TGTGCCAGCAGCTTAGTTCGCTTAGCGGGCTACCAAGAGACCCAGTACTTC
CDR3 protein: CASSLVRLAGYQETQYF

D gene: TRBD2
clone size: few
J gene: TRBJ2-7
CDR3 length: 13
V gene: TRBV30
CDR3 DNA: TGTGCCTGGAGTCCCGGGGGGGGGTACGAGCAGTACTTC
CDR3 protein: CAWSPGGGYEQYF

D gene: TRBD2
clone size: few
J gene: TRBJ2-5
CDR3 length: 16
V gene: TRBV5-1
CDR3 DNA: TGCGCCAGCAGCTTGGGTGTAGCGGGGCTCCAAGAGACCCAGTACTTC
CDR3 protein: CASSLGVAGLQETQYF

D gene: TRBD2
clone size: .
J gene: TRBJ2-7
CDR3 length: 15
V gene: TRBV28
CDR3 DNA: TGTGCCAGCAGTTTATTAACGGGAGGGCCGTTTGAGCAGTACTTC
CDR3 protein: CASSLLTGGPFEQYF

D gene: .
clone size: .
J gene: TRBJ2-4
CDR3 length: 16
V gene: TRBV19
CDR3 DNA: TGTGCCAGTAGTATCTACAGGGAAATAGCCAAAAACATTCAGTACTTC
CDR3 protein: CASSIYREIAKNIQYF

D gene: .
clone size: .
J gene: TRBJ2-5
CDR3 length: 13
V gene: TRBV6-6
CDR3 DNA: TGTGCCAGCAGTTACGTCACAGGGGAGACCCAGTACTTC
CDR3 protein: CASSYVTGETQYF

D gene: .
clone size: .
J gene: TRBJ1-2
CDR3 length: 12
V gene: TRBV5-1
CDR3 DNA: TGCGCCAGCAGCCCCACTTCGGGTGGCTACACCTTC
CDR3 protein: CASSPTSGGYTF

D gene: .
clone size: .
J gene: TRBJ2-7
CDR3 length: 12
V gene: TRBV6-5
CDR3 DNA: TGTGCCAGCGGGTTAGGGGCCTACGAGCAGTACTTC
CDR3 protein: CASGLGAYEQYF

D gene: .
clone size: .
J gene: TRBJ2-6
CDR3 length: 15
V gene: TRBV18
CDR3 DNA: TGTGCCAGCCAAGATAGGAGCTCTGGGGCCAACGTCCTGACTTTC
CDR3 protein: CASQDRSSGANVLTF

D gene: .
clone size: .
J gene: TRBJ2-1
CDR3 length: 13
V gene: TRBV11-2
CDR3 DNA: TGTGCCAGCAGCCTCCTCCCCTACAATGAGCAGTTCTTC
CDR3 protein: CASSLLPYNEQFF

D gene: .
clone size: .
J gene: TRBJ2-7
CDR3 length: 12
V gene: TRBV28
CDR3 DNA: TGTGCCAGCAGTCCCGGGACCTACGAGCAGTACTTC
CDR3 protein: CASSPGTYEQYF

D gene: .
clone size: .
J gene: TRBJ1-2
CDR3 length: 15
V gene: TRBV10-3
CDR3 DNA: TGTGCCATCTCTTCTGGGGCAGGGGTTCACTATGGCTACACCTTC
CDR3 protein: CAISSGAGVHYGYTF

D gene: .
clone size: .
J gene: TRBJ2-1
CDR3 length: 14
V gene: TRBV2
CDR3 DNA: TGTGCCAGCACGTTTTCCACCCGGGACAATGAGCAGTTCTTC
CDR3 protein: CASTFSTRDNEQFF

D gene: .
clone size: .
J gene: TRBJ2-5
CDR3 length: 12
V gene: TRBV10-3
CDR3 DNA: TGTGCCTCCGCCGGTCCCCGAGAGACCCAGTACTTC
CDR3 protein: CASAGPRETQYF

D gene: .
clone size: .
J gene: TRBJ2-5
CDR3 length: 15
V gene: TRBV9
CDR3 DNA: TGTGCCAGCAGCGAGGGGGGGGGATCCGCGGGGACCCAGTACTTC
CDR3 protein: CASSEGGGSAGTQYF

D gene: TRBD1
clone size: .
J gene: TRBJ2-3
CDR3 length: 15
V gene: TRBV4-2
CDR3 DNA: TGTGCCAGCAGTCCGCGGGACAGGGAGATGGATACGCAGTATTTT
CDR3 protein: CASSPRDREMDTQYF

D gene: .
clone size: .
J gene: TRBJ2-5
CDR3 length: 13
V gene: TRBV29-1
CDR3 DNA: TGCAGCGTTGTAATAGCGCCCCAAGAGACCCAGTACTTC
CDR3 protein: CSVVIAPQETQYF

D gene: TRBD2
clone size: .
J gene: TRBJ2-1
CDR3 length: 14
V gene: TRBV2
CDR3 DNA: TGTGCCAGCAGCGACGCCCCGACTAGCGGGTGGCAGTTCTTC
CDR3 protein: CASSDAPTSGWQFF

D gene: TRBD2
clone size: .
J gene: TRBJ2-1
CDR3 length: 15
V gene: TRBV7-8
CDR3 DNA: TGTGCCAGCAGCTTAACCCTAGCGGAGTGGAATGAGCAGTTCTTC
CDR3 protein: CASSLTLAEWNEQFF

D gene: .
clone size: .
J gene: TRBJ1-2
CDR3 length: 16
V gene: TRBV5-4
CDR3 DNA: TGTGCCAGCAGCCAGGGGAGGGGGGCCCGACTCTATGGCTACACCTTC
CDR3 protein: CASSQGRGARLYGYTF

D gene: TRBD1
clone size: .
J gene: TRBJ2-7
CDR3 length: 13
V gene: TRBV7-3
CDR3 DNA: TGTGCCAGCAGCGTTGACAGGGGGGGCGAGCAGTACTTC
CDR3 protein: CASSVDRGGEQYF

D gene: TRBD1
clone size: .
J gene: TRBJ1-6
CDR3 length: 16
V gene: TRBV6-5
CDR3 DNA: TGTGCCAGCAGTTACGCGACAGGGGGCTTGTATTCACCCCTCCACTTT
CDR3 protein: CASSYATGGLYSPLHF